The 10 T cell receptor beta chains below come from one sample, sequenced in a study of cytomegalovirus exposure and HLA in healthy donors. Use of 60 Vbeta and 13 Jbeta primers characterized the PCR. TCRdb's copy holds only in-frame clones and misses some; the assay was immunoSEQ multiplex PCR. The repertoire holds 200,000 to 300,000 clones, over 70% seen once, with about 8% in the top ten. Input material: PBMCs. The receptors were sampled from a woman in her fifties or sixties in good health and CMV-seropositive.

This clone appeared a few times. The V call is TRBV5-1, the J call TRBJ2-5; perhaps TRBD1 as D (5 bases). Germline V lookup: CDR1 SGHRS, CDR2 YFSETQ. V lost 2 bases and J 2 bases, leaving 10 bases between the germline ends. This CDR3 region has 14 residues. The CDR3 nucleotides are TGCGCCAGCAGCTTAAAAGGGGCTCAAGAGACCCAGTACTTC. It codes for CASSLKGAQETQYF.

This clone was counted a few times. The genes are TRBV9 and TRBJ2-2, with TRBD1 matching over 8 bases. J gave up 5 bases and V 4 bases, and 16 bases lay outside the gene matches. There are 18 residues in the CDR3. Per germline, CDR1 SGDLS and CDR2 YYNGEE. The CDR3 bases are TGTGCCAGCAGCCCCCCTGTTAGCGCAGGGGGCGCAACCGGGGAGCTGTTTTTT. The encoded protein is CASSPPVSAGGATGELFF.

V is TRBV27 and J is TRBJ1-5, with a possible D match to TRBD1 (6 bases). The CDR3 loop spans 15 amino acids. Germline CDR1 and CDR2: MNHEY and SMNVEV (reference sequence). The V gene lost 5 bases and the J gene lost 0 bases, with 11 bases spanning the gap. The CDR3 region has the DNA TGTGCCAGCAGTCCACGGACAGATAGCAATCAGCCCCAGCATTTT. It translates to CASSPRTDSNQPQHF.

The V and J genes are TRBV7-9 and TRBJ1-4, with a possible D match to TRBD1 (5 bases). The V and J ends lost 0 bases and 10 bases respectively, with 15 bases between them. Germline CDR1 and CDR2: SEHNR and FQNEAQ (reference sequence). The CDR3 sequence is 15 residues long. The CDR3 reads CASSLAKGIQGKLFF. The CDR3 DNA reads as TGTGCCAGCAGCTTAGCGAAAGGAATCCAGGGAAAACTGTTTTTT. The full variable domain, rest sourced from reference TRBV7-9 and TRBJ1-4, is DTGVSQNPRHKITKRGQNVTFRCDPISEHNRLYWYRQTLGQGPEFLTYFQNEAQLEKSRLLSDRFSAERPKGSFSTLEIQRTEQGDSAMYLCASSLAKGIQGKLFFGSGTQLSVL.

The V call is TRBV21-1, the J call TRBJ2-5; the D call TRBD1 from the table was never checked on the DNA. The end of the DNA is better explained by TRBJ2-7, so the J call may be wrong. TRBV21-1 is flagged as a pseudogene. The CDR3 runs to 14 residues. CDR3 in amino acids: CASSNLDSYYEQYF. In DNA form, the CDR3 reads TGTGCCAGCAGCAACCTAGACAGTTACTACGAGCAGTACTTC.

The chain recombines TRBV7-9 with TRBJ2-3, with D maybe TRBD1 (6 bases). CDR1 and CDR2 from the germline V gene are SEHNR and FQNEAQ (reference sequence). Trimming took off 5 bases at V and 6 bases at J, with 15 bases between the two ends. The CDR3 has 14 residues. In DNA form, the CDR3 reads TGTGCCAGCAGCCCCGAACGACAGGCGGATACGCAGTATTTT. This gives the protein CASSPERQADTQYF.

The chain employs TRBV28 and TRBJ1-5; 7 nucleotides agree with TRBD1. CDR1 and CDR2 from the germline V gene are MDHEN and SYDVKM. This CDR3 is 14 amino acids long. V was pared by 3 bases and J by 4 bases, with 3 bases of the junction left unmatched. CDR3 residues: CASSLGQPNQPQHF. CDR3 sequence (DNA): TGTGCCAGCAGTTTGGGACAGCCTAATCAGCCCCAGCATTTT. The full variable domain, completed using reference TRBV28 and TRBJ1-5, is DVKVTQSSRYLVKRTGEKVFLECVQDMDHENMFWYRQDPGLGLRLIYFSYDVKMKEKGDIPEGYSVSREKKERFSLILESASTNQTSMYLCASSLGQPNQPQHFGDGTRLSIL.

The chain combines TRBV5-4 with TRBJ2-5; D unresolved. This CDR3 spans 14 amino acids. V lost 0 bases to trimming and J lost 5 bases, with 11 bases between them. In germline, CDR1 is SGHNT, CDR2 YYREEE (reference sequence). In nucleotides, the CDR3 is TGTGCCAGCAGCTTGGCCCGAGAGTGGGAGACCCAGTACTTC. It translates to CASSLAREWETQYF.

This chain links TRBV29-1 with TRBJ1-2; 10 bases map to TRBD1. There are 13 residues in the CDR3. With V trimmed by 7 bases and J by 6 bases, 8 bases remained unmatched. The germline V gene encodes CDR1 SQVTM and CDR2 ANQGSEA. In DNA, the CDR3 is TGCAGCGGCCAATCCGGGACAGGGGATGGCTACACCTTC. Its protein is CSGQSGTGDGYTF.

V usage is TRBV7-3 and J usage is TRBJ2-6; the D gene is possibly TRBD1 (9 bases). V lost 4 bases to trimming and J lost 0 bases, with 22 bases between them. Per germline, CDR1 SGHTA and CDR2 FQGTGA. The CDR3 length is 20 residues. The CDR3 sequence is CASSYPRGDRESSGANVLTF. CDR3 nucleotide sequence: TGTGCCAGCAGCTACCCGCGGGGGGACAGGGAAAGCTCTGGGGCCAACGTCCTGACTTTC.